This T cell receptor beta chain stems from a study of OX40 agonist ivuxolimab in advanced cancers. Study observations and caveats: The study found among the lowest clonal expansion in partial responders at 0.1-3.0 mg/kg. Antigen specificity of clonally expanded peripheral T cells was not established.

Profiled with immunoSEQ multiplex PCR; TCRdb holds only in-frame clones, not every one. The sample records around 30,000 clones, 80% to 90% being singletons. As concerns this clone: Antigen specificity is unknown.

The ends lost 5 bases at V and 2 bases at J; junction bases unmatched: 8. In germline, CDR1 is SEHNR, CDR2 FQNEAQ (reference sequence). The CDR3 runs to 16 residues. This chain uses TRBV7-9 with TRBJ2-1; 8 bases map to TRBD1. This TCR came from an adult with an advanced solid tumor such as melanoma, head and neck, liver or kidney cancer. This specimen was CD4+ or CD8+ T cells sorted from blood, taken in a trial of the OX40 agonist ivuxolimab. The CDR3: CASSRGQGTAYNEQFF. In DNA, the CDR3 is TGTGCCAGCAGCCGTGGACAGGGAACCGCCTACAATGAGCAGTTCTTC.